This passage covers 20 T cell receptor beta chains from one sample sequenced in a study of blood T cell repertoires in COVID-19. Profiled with immunoSEQ multiplex PCR; TCRdb holds only in-frame clones, not every one. The sample comprises 150,000 to 180,000 clones, about 83% of which are singletons, and roughly 12% rests with the top ten. The sample taken for sequencing was peripheral blood. Source of these receptors: a woman in her sixties or seventies with COVID-19, enrolled during active disease.

This sequence joins TRBV6-6 and TRBJ1-6, with 7 bases identical to TRBD1. Germline V gives CDR1 MNHNY, CDR2 SVGAGI (reference sequence). The CDR3 contains 13 residues. Germline trimming cut 5 bases from V and 7 bases from J; bases unmatched to any gene: 2. The CDR3: CASSDRVNSPLHF. For the CDR3, the DNA is TGTGCCAGCAGTGACAGGGTAAATTCACCCCTCCACTTT.

The chain carries TRBV21-1 and TRBJ2-2; the listed D gene, TRBD1, was not tested against the DNA. TRBV21-1 is annotated as a pseudogene. The CDR3 is made up of 15 amino acids. The CDR3 protein is CASSKSRGTTGELFF. The DNA of the CDR3 is TGTGCCAGCAGCAAATCCAGGGGGACCACCGGGGAGCTGTTTTTT.

The rearrangement uses TRBV6-1 and TRBJ1-5; no reliable D call. Germline lookup yields CDR1 MNHNS and CDR2 SASEGT. The CDR3 has 13 amino acids. The V gene lost 3 bases and the J gene lost 5 bases, with 8 bases spanning the gap. CDR3 in amino acids: CASSDPAHQPQHF. The DNA of the CDR3 is TGTGCCAGCAGTGACCCCGCGCATCAGCCCCAGCATTTT.

This clone was detected many times. This CDR3 is also generated by other DNA sequences in the sample. The CDR3 nucleotides are TGTGCCAGCAGTTACTCGACAGGGAACACTGAAGCTTTCTTT. Encoded protein: CASSYSTGNTEAFF. The J gene is TRBJ1-1, the V gene TRBV6-5, with D perhaps matching TRBD1 (6 bases). V lost 0 bases and J lost 1, with 6 bases in between. The CDR3 runs 14 residues. CDR1 is MNHEY and CDR2 is SVGAGI in the germline V gene.

V usage is TRBV15 and J usage is TRBJ2-2; D unclear. Germline V CDR1 and CDR2: LNHNV, YYDKDF (reference sequence). CDR3 size: 12 residues. Trimming removed 1 base from V and 6 bases from J, with 3 bases in between. CDR3 in amino acids: CATSRAAGELFF. CDR3 nucleotides: TGTGCCACCAGCAGAGCGGCCGGGGAGCTGTTTTTT.

This chain uses TRBV6-5 with TRBJ2-1; TRBD2 agrees at 12 bases. The CDR3 spans 15 residues. Germline CDR1 and CDR2: MNHEY and SVGAGI. V lost 4 bases to trimming and J lost 8 bases; unmatched junction nucleotides: 6. The CDR3 coding sequence is TGTGCCAGCAGTTCGACTAGCGGGAGTAGGCATGAGCAGTTCTTC. It translates to CASSSTSGSRHEQFF.

The chain uses TRBV27 and TRBJ1-2; D uncertain. CDR1 is MNHEY, CDR2 SMNVEV, per germline (reference sequence). The V and J ends lost 6 bases and 6 bases respectively, with 11 bases between them. CDR3 length equals 12 residues. CDR3 in amino acids: CASSSLGHGYTF. For the CDR3, the DNA is TGTGCCAGCAGCAGCCTAGGCCATGGCTACACCTTC.

The chain combines TRBV18 with TRBJ2-5; the D is unclear. Germline CDR1 reads KGHSH; CDR2 reads LQKENI. The CDR3 sequence is 13 residues long. The V and J ends lost 2 bases and 2 bases respectively, with 6 bases between them. The CDR3, as DNA: TGTGCCAGCTCACCAAAAGCTCAAGAGACCCAGTACTTC. Its translation: CASSPKAQETQYF.

This clone was detected only once. The chain is built from TRBV30 and TRBJ1-6; D call uncertain. V lost 0 bases and J lost 6, with 9 bases in between. The CDR3 runs to 14 residues. Germline loops: CDR1 GTSNPN, CDR2 SVGIG (reference sequence). CDR3 in DNA: TGTGCCTGGAGTGTAAACAGATTTAATTCACCCCTCCACTTT. Its translation is CAWSVNRFNSPLHF.

The chain is built from TRBV18 and TRBJ1-1, with D tentatively TRBD1 (5 bases). Per germline, CDR1 KGHSH and CDR2 LQKENI. The ends were cut back, 6 bases at V and 4 bases at J, with 15 bases in the middle. CDR3 length: 14 residues. The chain's CDR3 is CASSQGPSPTEAFF. As DNA, the CDR3 is TGTGCCAGCTCCCAGGGCCCGAGTCCCACTGAAGCTTTCTTT. Filled out from reference TRBV18 and TRBJ1-1, the complete variable domain reads NAGVMQNPRHLVRRRGQEARLRCSPMKGHSHVYWYRQLPEEGLKFMVYLQKENIIDESGMPKERFSAEFPKEGPSILRIQQVVRGDSAAYFCASSQGPSPTEAFFGQGTRLTVV.

The V gene is TRBV29-1, the J gene TRBJ1-3; 7 bases are shared with TRBD1. CDR1 SQVTM and CDR2 ANQGSEA come from the germline V gene. The CDR3 covers 15 residues. V dropped 0 bases and J dropped 2; count of bases not matched to a gene: 4. CDR3 loop: CSVEDPDRAGNTIYF. CDR3 coding DNA: TGCAGCGTTGAAGACCCAGACAGGGCTGGAAACACCATATATTTT.

The chain combines TRBV5-1 with TRBJ1-3, with 9 bases that match TRBD1. CDR1 is SGHRS, CDR2 YFSETQ, per germline. This CDR3 region has 17 residues. Unmatched junction bases numbered 8, after V lost 3 bases and J lost 1 base. CDR3 nucleotide sequence: TGCGCCAGCAGCTCGTCTCCGGGACAGGGATCTGGAAACACCATATATTTT. This sequence encodes CASSSSPGQGSGNTIYF.

The rearrangement joins TRBV3-1 (or the pseudogene TRBV3-2) to TRBJ1-6, with TRBD1 matching 8 bases. This CDR3 spans 15 amino acids. V dropped 4 bases and J dropped 7; count of bases not matched to a gene: 6. Looked up from germline, CDR1 is LGHDT and CDR2 is YNNKEL (reference sequence). The CDR3 spells CASSPMGQANSPLHF. CDR3 bases: TGTGCCAGCAGCCCAATGGGACAGGCAAATTCACCCCTCCACTTT.

The genes are TRBV25-1 and TRBJ1-2; D gene ambiguous. Deletions cut 7 bases from V and 6 bases from J, with 15 bases between. From germline, CDR1 is MGHDK and CDR2 SYGVNS. CDR3 size: 13 residues. CDR3 region: CASTTGSQHGYTF. CDR3 sequence (DNA): TGTGCCAGCACCACCGGGTCGCAACATGGCTACACCTTC.

The rearrangement links TRBV2 to TRBJ2-1, with TRBD2 matching over 9 bases. Germline V gives CDR1 SNHLY, CDR2 FYNNEI. This CDR3 contains 13 residues. V lost 7 bases, J lost 9 bases, and 7 bases stayed unmatched. CDR3 bases: TGTGCCAGCACTAGCGGGACTTTCGGTGAGCAGTTCTTC. Translating it yields CASTSGTFGEQFF.

The chain couples TRBV5-1 to TRBJ2-7, with 10 bases lining up with TRBD1. The J segment lost 3 bases and the V segment lost 2 bases, leaving 2 bases of the junction unmatched. The CDR3 is 14 residues long. CDR1 is SGHRS, CDR2 YFSETQ, per germline. In DNA form, the CDR3 reads TGCGCCAGCAGCTTCGGGACAGGGGACTACGAGCAGTACTTC. It is translated as CASSFGTGDYEQYF.

This chain links TRBV10-2 with TRBJ1-2; D is perhaps TRBD1 (5 bases). The V gene lost 5 bases and the J gene lost 4 bases, with 14 bases spanning the gap. Germline V lookup: CDR1 WSHSY, CDR2 SAAADI. The CDR3 has 14 amino acids. The CDR3 DNA reads TGCGCCAGCAGTAAGCAAAGGGGCCTCTATGGCTACACCTTC. Protein product: CASSKQRGLYGYTF.

Turning to this clone: Other DNA sequences in the sample encode the same CDR3. The V call is TRBV6-5, the J call TRBJ1-5; D ambiguous. V lost 6 bases to trimming and J lost 3 bases, with 9 bases between them. CDR3 length equals 13 residues. Germline CDR1 MNHEY, CDR2 SVGAGI. CDR3 in amino acids: CASSRTDNQPQHF. CDR3 sequence (DNA): TGTGCCAGCAGCCGGACTGACAATCAGCCCCAGCATTTT.

This chain uses TRBV9 with TRBJ1-1, with D perhaps TRBD1 (5 bases). Trimming left V 4 bases short and J 1 base short, with 11 bases between. Germline V gives CDR1 SGDLS, CDR2 YYNGEE. This CDR3 comprises 14 residues. The CDR3 sequence is CASSTQTGNTEAFF. In nucleotides, the CDR3 is TGTGCCAGCAGCACTCAAACAGGGAACACTGAAGCTTTCTTT.

The gene calls are TRBV14 and TRBJ2-3; TRBD2 is a possible D gene (7 bases). V was pared by 3 bases and J by 3 bases, with 13 bases between. Germline CDR1 and CDR2: SGHDN and FVKESK. This CDR3 contains 15 residues. CDR3 amino acids: CASSQRTRGTDTQYF. CDR3 bases: TGTGCCAGCAGCCAGCGGACTAGGGGGACAGATACGCAGTATTTT.